A selection of T cell receptor beta chains follows, all from one sample in a study of STAT5B mutations in CD4+ large granular lymphocyte leukemia. Clones were sequenced by immunoSEQ multiplex PCR, and TCRdb holds only the in-frame ones, with some missing. Altogether approximately 39,000 clones are present, approximately 85% being singletons, with the ten largest covering roughly 1.3%. Source material: CD4+ T cells from blood buffy coats. All receptors come from a human donor in good health. Each CDR3 is given with its conserved first and last residue. A D gene is named only where the DNA matches it firmly. Clone size is shown for a subset of rows, as once, few, many or a class of expanded clone.

>TRBJ2-2|TRBD1|TRBV7-2|NA
TGTGCCAGCAGCTTAGGAACAGGGGTTAACACCGGGGAGCTGTTTTTT
CASSLGTGVNTGELFF
>TRBJ1-6|NA|TRBV9|once
TGTGCCAGCAGCGTAGATCCAGGGAGAGGAAATTCACCCCTCCACTTT
CASSVDPGRGNSPLHF
>TRBJ2-1|NA|TRBV6-1|NA
TGTGCCAGCATGACTGGCTCCTACAATGAGCAGTTCTTC
CASMTGSYNEQFF
>TRBJ1-4|TRBD1|TRBV5-3|NA
TGTGCCAGAAGCCCCATCTTGACAGGGCTTAGCGGAAAACTGTTTTTT
CARSPILTGLSGKLFF
>TRBJ2-5|NA|TRBV19|NA
TGTGCCAGTAGTATTAGGTTCGGCGGCCAAGAGACCCAGTACTTC
CASSIRFGGQETQYF
>TRBJ2-5|NA|TRBV7-3|NA
TGTGCCAGCAGCTTATTGCCCGGGGGTTTTGAGACCCAGTACTTC
CASSLLPGGFETQYF
>TRBJ2-3|NA|TRBV4-2|NA
TGTGCCAGCAGCCTACAGCGGACAGATACGCAGTATTTT
CASSLQRTDTQYF
>TRBJ2-7|NA|TRBV28|NA
TGTGCCAGCAGTTTGGCGAACCGGTTTCTCTACGAGCAGTACTTC
CASSLANRFLYEQYF
>TRBJ1-1|TRBD1|TRBV30|NA
TGTGCCTGGAGCCGGACAGGGGAGACTGAAGCTTTCTTT
CAWSRTGETEAFF
>TRBJ2-5|TRBD2|TRBV10-3|NA
TGTGCCATCAGCGAGAGGACTAGCGGGGACGAGACCCAGTACTTC
CAISERTSGDETQYF